This passage covers 9 T cell receptor beta chains from one sample sequenced in a study of CD8+ T cells in alopecia areata. Isolated RNA was reverse transcribed into cDNA used as the sequencing template. Produced via immunoSEQ multiplex PCR; TCRdb's table is partial and in-frame only. The sample yields some 42,000 clones, roughly 92% seen once. The treatment: oral pan-JAK inhibitor, 5-10 mg twice daily. Sample: CD8+ T cells sorted from blood, taken at week 24, from a patient treated with tofacitinib. These receptors came from a human donor with alopecia areata.

The chain employs TRBV9 and TRBJ2-1; 7 bases match TRBD1. Germline V gives CDR1 SGDLS, CDR2 YYNGEE. The CDR3 covers 13 residues. V was clipped by 4 bases and J by 7 bases; unmatched bases: 5. The CDR3: CASSPQDRNEQFF. In DNA form, the CDR3 reads TGTGCCAGCAGCCCCCAGGACAGGAATGAGCAGTTCTTC.

The V gene is TRBV7-2, the J gene TRBJ2-5; D is unresolved. Germline CDR1 is SGHTA and CDR2 is FQGNSA. Trimming left V 4 bases short and J 11 bases short, with 17 bases between. The CDR3 loop spans 13 amino acids. CDR3: CASSSDSLYVQYF. The DNA of the CDR3 is TGTGCCAGCAGCTCCGACTCCTTATACGTGCAGTACTTC.

The rearrangement uses TRBV7-8 and TRBJ2-1; D is uncertain. With 1 base removed from V and 6 bases from J, the gap between germline ends came to 4 bases. Germline CDR1 is SGHVS and CDR2 is FQNEAQ. The CDR3 contains 12 residues. CDR3 DNA sequence: TGTGCCAGCAGCTTAGGTGCCAATGAGCAGTTCTTC. Its translation: CASSLGANEQFF.

The rearrangement uses TRBV28 and TRBJ2-7; tentatively, D is TRBD1 (6 bases). The CDR3 sequence is 13 residues long. V shed 2 bases and J shed 7 bases, with 12 bases lying between them. Germline V gene sequence: CDR1 MDHEN, CDR2 SYDVKM. The CDR3 region is CASSLQGSREQYF. In nucleotides, the CDR3 is TGTGCCAGCAGTTTACAGGGGTCTAGAGAGCAGTACTTC.

V usage is TRBV27 and J usage is TRBJ2-7; D may be TRBD1 (6 bases). The CDR3 loop spans 15 amino acids. The V and J ends lost 2 bases and 3 bases respectively, with 14 bases between them. The V gene's germline CDR1 is MNHEY and CDR2 SMNVEV (reference sequence). The CDR3 loop is CASSLTGSHGYEQYF. CDR3 nucleotide sequence: TGTGCCAGCAGTTTAACAGGGTCCCATGGCTACGAGCAGTACTTC.

The V and J genes are TRBV6-4 and TRBJ2-3; 13 bases fit TRBD2. CDR3 length: 16 residues. V shed 0 bases and J 3 bases; nucleotides not matched to a gene: 0. Germline V gene data show CDR1 as MRHNA and CDR2 as SNTAGT. CDR3 in amino acids: CASSDSTSGGTDTQYF. The CDR3 coding sequence is TGTGCCAGCAGTGACTCGACTAGCGGGGGGACAGATACGCAGTATTTT.

The gene calls are TRBV19 and TRBJ1-1; no firm D call. Germline lookup yields CDR1 LNHDA and CDR2 SQIVND (reference sequence). CDR3 size: 11 residues. V lost 3 bases and J 7 bases, leaving 6 bases between the germline ends. DNA for the CDR3: TGTGCCAGTAGTATGGGTAGTGAAGCTTTCTTT. It codes for CASSMGSEAFF. Full variable domain (remainder filled in from reference TRBV19 and TRBJ1-1): DGGITQSPKYLFRKEGQNVTLSCEQNLNHDAMYWYRQDPGQGLRLIYYSQIVNDFQKGDIAEGYSVSREKKESFPLTVTSAQKNPTAFYLCASSMGSEAFFGQGTRLTVV.

V gene TRBV4-3 combines with J gene TRBJ2-4; 7 bases agree with TRBD1. CDR1 and CDR2 from the germline V gene are LGHNA and YSLEER. Unmatched junction bases numbered 9, after V lost 3 bases and J lost 7 bases. There are 15 residues in the CDR3. The CDR3 region is CASSHATGEINIQYF. CDR3 nucleotide sequence: TGCGCCAGCAGCCATGCCACAGGGGAAATTAACATTCAGTACTTC.

This chain links TRBV11-1 with TRBJ2-7; tentative D call: TRBD2 (6 bases). V was clipped by 5 bases and J by 9 bases, with 20 bases between them. CDR1 and CDR2 from the germline V gene are SGHAT and FQDESV (reference sequence). The CDR3 length is 14 residues. The CDR3 nucleotides read TGTGCCAGCAGCACCGGGACTCCGAGGTATGGGCAGTACTTC. Its protein product is CASSTGTPRYGQYF.